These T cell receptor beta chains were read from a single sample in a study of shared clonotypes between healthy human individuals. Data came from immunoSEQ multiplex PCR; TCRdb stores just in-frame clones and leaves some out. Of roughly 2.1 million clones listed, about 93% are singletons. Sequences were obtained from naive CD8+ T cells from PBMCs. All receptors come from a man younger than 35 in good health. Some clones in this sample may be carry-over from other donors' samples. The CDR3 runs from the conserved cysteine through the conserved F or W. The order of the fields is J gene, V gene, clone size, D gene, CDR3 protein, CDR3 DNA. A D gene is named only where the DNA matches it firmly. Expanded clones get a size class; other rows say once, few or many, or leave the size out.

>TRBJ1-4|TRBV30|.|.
CAWRRHYNEKLFF
TGTGCCTGGAGGCGACACTATAATGAAAAACTGTTTTTT
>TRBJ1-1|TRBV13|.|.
CASSFGGKIVGTEAFF
TGTGCCAGCAGCTTTGGAGGGAAAATTGTGGGGACTGAAGCTTTCTTT
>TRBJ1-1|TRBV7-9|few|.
CASLGRDGSEAFF
TGTGCCAGCTTGGGGCGAGACGGATCTGAAGCTTTCTTT
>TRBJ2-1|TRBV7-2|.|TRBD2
CASSLALGSGGHNEQFF
TGTGCCAGCAGCTTAGCGCTAGGTAGCGGGGGACACAATGAGCAGTTCTTC
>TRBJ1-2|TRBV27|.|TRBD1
CASRRDRGPIPYGYTF
TGTGCCAGCAGGAGGGACAGGGGACCTATCCCTTATGGCTACACCTTC
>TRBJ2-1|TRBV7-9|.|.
CASSLGVRGKEVF
TGTGCCAGCAGCTTAGGGGTTCGCGGGAAGGAGGTCTTC
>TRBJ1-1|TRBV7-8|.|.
CASSSVGGWDTEAFF
TGTGCCAGCAGCTCGGTCGGCGGCTGGGACACTGAAGCTTTCTTT
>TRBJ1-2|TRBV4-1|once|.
CASSPGRAFSTSPTF
TGCGCCAGCAGCCCAGGGCGGGCATTTTCTACATCCCCCACCTTC
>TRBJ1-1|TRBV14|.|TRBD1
CASSQRQGLNTEAFF
TGTGCCAGCAGCCAGAGACAGGGCTTGAACACTGAAGCTTTCTTT
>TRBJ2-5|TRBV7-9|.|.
CASSLTTGQWVTQYF
TGTGCCAGCAGCTTAACCACAGGTCAATGGGTGACCCAGTACTTC
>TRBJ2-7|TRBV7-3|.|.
CASSRDPRSEQYF
TGTGCCAGCAGCAGGGACCCGCGGAGCGAGCAGTACTTC
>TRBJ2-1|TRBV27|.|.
CASSSDRFNEQFF
TGTGCCAGCAGTTCGGACCGCTTCAATGAGCAGTTCTTC
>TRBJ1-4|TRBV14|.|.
CASSQGRGRSEKLFF
TGTGCCAGCAGCCAGGGCCGGGGGAGAAGTGAAAAACTGTTTTTT
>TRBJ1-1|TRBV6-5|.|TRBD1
CASSDRGSTEAFF
TGTGCCAGCAGTGACAGGGGGAGCACTGAAGCTTTCTTT
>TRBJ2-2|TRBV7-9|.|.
CASPTRGGGIGELFF
TGTGCCAGCCCGACCAGAGGAGGGGGGATCGGGGAGCTGTTTTTT
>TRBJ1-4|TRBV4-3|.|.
CASSQPTGTNEKLFF
TGCGCCAGCAGCCAACCGACGGGAACTAATGAAAAACTGTTTTTT
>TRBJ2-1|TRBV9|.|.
CASRIGTNLIDEQFF
TGTGCCAGCAGGATAGGGACGAATCTTATCGATGAGCAGTTCTTC
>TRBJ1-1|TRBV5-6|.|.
CASSPTRGPNLNTEAFF
TGTGCCAGCAGCCCTACCAGGGGCCCTAATTTGAACACTGAAGCTTTCTTT
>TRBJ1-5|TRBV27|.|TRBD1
CASRVDRGHQPQHF
TGTGCCAGCAGAGTCGACAGGGGGCATCAGCCCCAGCATTTT
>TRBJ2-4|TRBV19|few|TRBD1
CASSMDRGLAKNIQYF
TGTGCCAGTAGTATGGACAGGGGACTAGCCAAAAACATTCAGTACTTC
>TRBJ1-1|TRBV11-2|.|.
CASSARGRGGTEAFF
TGTGCCAGCAGCGCCCGGGGGCGTGGGGGAACTGAAGCTTTCTTT
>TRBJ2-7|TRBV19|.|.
CASSIGGNEQYF
TGTGCCAGTAGTATTGGGGGGAACGAGCAGTACTTC
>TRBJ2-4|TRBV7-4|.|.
CASSLGYGNLYIQYF
TGTGCCAGCAGCTTAGGTTACGGGAATCTATACATTCAGTACTTC
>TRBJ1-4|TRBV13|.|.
CASSAERTPLGEKLFF
TGTGCCAGCAGCGCCGAAAGGACACCGTTGGGTGAAAAACTGTTTTTT
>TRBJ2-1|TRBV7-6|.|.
CASSLDRVGYLSSYNEQFF
TGTGCCAGCAGCTTAGACAGGGTAGGGTATTTAAGCTCCTACAATGAGCAGTTCTTC
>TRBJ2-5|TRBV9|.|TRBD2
CASSLGASGRETQYF
TGTGCCAGCAGTCTCGGGGCTAGCGGGAGAGAGACCCAGTACTTC
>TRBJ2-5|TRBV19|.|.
CASSALDGQETQYF
TGTGCCAGTAGTGCGTTAGACGGGCAAGAGACCCAGTACTTC
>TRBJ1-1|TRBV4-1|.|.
CASSQVYEGYTEAFF
TGCGCCAGCAGCCAAGTGTATGAGGGGTACACTGAAGCTTTCTTT
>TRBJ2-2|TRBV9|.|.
CASSVGGDTGELFF
TGTGCCAGCAGCGTAGGGGGCGATACCGGGGAGCTGTTTTTT
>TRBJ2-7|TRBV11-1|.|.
CASSLIPGDYEQYF
TGTGCCAGCAGCTTAATTCCGGGAGACTACGAGCAGTACTTC
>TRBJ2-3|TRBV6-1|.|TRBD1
CASSGGTGATDTQYF
TGTGCCAGCAGTGGTGGGACAGGGGCCACAGATACGCAGTATTTT
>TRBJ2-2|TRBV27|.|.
CASSLSAYRTGELFF
TGTGCCAGCAGTTTATCAGCATACCGCACCGGGGAGCTGTTTTTT
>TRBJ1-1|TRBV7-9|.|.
CASSLRGPGPNTEAFF
TGTGCCAGCAGCTTGAGGGGCCCGGGTCCGAACACTGAAGCTTTCTTT
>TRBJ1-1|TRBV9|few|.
CASSLVGGNTEAFF
TGTGCCAGCAGCCTCGTGGGGGGGAACACTGAAGCTTTCTTT
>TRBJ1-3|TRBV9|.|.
CASSVSGSSGNTIYF
TGTGCCAGCAGCGTCTCGGGGTCCTCTGGAAACACCATATATTTT
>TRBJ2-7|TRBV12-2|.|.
CASRKGYEQYF
TGTGCAAGTCGGAAGGGCTACGAGCAGTACTTC
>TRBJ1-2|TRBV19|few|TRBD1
CASSIQGAHYGYTF
TGTGCCAGTAGTATACAGGGGGCCCATTATGGCTACACCTTC
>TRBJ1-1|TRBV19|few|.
CASSIGQGREAFF
TGTGCCAGTAGTATCGGCCAGGGAAGGGAAGCTTTCTTT
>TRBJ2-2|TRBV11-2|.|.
CASTTLSLRSTGELFF
TGTGCCAGCACCACTCTCAGCTTACGGAGCACCGGGGAGCTGTTTTTT
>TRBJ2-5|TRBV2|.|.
CASRPRVETQYF
TGTGCCAGCAGGCCCAGGGTGGAGACCCAGTACTTC
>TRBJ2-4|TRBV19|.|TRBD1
CASSTGTGAAKNIQYF
TGTGCCAGTAGTACCGGGACAGGGGCGGCCAAAAACATTCAGTACTTC
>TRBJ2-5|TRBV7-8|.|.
CASSLWARGHREETQYF
TGTGCCAGCAGCTTATGGGCCCGGGGCCATCGGGAGGAGACCCAGTACTTC
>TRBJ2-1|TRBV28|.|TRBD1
CASSFNRGLEFF
TGTGCCAGCAGTTTTAACAGGGGGCTAGAGTTCTTC
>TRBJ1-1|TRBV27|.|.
CASSTATARLPGTEAFF
TGTGCCAGCAGTACTGCGACCGCAAGGCTCCCGGGAACTGAAGCTTTCTTT
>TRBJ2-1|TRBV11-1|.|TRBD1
CASSLGQGAQFNEQFF
TGTGCCAGCAGCTTAGGTCAGGGGGCACAATTCAATGAGCAGTTCTTC
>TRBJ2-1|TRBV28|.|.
CASSFPNEQFF
TGTGCCAGCAGTTTTCCCAATGAGCAGTTCTTC
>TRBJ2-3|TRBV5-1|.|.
CASSDKPRAHSTDTQYF
TGCGCCAGCAGCGACAAGCCCCGGGCCCATAGCACAGATACGCAGTATTTT
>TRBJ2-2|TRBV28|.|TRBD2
CASSLVGLAATGELFF
TGTGCCAGCAGTTTAGTGGGACTAGCGGCCACCGGGGAGCTGTTTTTT
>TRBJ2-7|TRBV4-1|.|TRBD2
CASSQVLAGGSTIYEQYF
TGCGCCAGCAGCCAAGTGCTAGCGGGAGGTTCAACTATCTACGAGCAGTACTTC
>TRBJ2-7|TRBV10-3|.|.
CAISAPLHYEQYF
TGTGCCATCAGTGCTCCACTCCATTACGAGCAGTACTTC
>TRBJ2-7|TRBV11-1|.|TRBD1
CASSLVGTGSEQYF
TGTGCCAGCAGCTTAGTAGGGACAGGGTCCGAGCAGTACTTC
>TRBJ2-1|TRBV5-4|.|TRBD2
CASSLGLAGAAQNEQFF
TGTGCCAGCAGCTTGGGACTAGCGGGCGCGGCCCAAAATGAGCAGTTCTTC
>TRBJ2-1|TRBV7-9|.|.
CASSQSFRERGNNEQFF
TGTGCCAGCAGCCAATCATTCCGGGAGAGAGGTAACAATGAGCAGTTCTTC
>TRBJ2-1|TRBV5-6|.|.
CASSLEGNNEQFF
TGTGCCAGCAGCTTGGAGGGGAACAATGAGCAGTTCTTC
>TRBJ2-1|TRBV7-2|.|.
CATSPTSRTDYNEQFF
TGTGCCACCTCCCCTACATCCAGGACAGACTACAATGAGCAGTTCTTC
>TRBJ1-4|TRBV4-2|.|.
CASSVGRGRWEKLFF
TGTGCCAGCAGCGTAGGGAGGGGCAGGTGGGAAAAACTGTTTTTT
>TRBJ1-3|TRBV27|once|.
CASSARGSGNTIYF
TGTGCCAGCAGTGCACGTGGATCTGGAAACACCATATATTTT
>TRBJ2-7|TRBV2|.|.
CASSGVGSSYEQYF
TGTGCCAGCAGTGGTGTCGGTTCCTCCTACGAGCAGTACTTC